This T cell receptor (beta chain) comes out of a study of T cell responses to AZD1222 COVID-19 vaccine. The repertoire was sequenced with immunoSEQ multiplex PCR; TCRdb's copy has only in-frame clones and lacks some. The data show about 180,000 clones, roughly 91% seen once. This clone has a single count. Its antigen is unidentified. The study's findings and limits: It should be noted that donors were predominantly white British and more often female, and clonal diversity was possibly underestimated. The repertoires were collected only after the peak T cell response.

The material was peripheral blood, obtained on day 0 of AZD1222 vaccination. This sequence was found in an adult in good health.

The CDR3 loop reads CASSQEGTVNTEAFF. The CDR3 DNA sequence: TGCGCCAGCAGCCAAGAAGGGACGGTGAACACTGAAGCTTTCTTT. The chain links TRBV4-3 to TRBJ1-1; TRBD1 might be the D (5 bases). Germline V gives CDR1 LGHNA, CDR2 YSLEER. Trimming removed 0 bases from V and 0 bases from J, with 8 bases in between. CDR3 size: 15 residues.